These 8 T cell receptor beta chains share one sample of origin, sequenced in a study of blood T cell repertoires in COVID-19. Clones were sequenced by immunoSEQ multiplex PCR, and TCRdb holds only the in-frame ones, with some missing. The sample consists of roughly 46,000 clones, 88% of them appearing once. The sequenced material came from peripheral blood. The source of these receptors is a human donor with active COVID-19. The donor label of this sample is uncertain.

For this clone: Relative to the germline gene, one junction end is altered; a read error may explain this. This chain joins TRBV7-7 and TRBJ1-4; unclear D gene. Germline V lookup: CDR1 SSHAT, CDR2 FNYEAQ (reference sequence). The CDR3 totals 13 residues. The CDR3 loop reads CASSLALAEKLFF. The DNA for the CDR3 is TGTGCTAGCAGCTTAGCGCTAGCAGAAAAACTGTTTTTT. Looking up the rest from reference TRBV7-7 and TRBJ1-4 gives the full variable domain: GAGVSQSPRYKVTKRGQDVTLRCDPISSHATLYWYQQALGQGPEFLTYFNYEAQPDKSGLPSDRFSAERPEGSISTLTIQRTEQRDSAMYRCASSLALAEKLFFGSGTQLSVL.

The gene calls are TRBV4-3 and TRBJ2-3; possible D gene TRBD1, 5 bases. Germline loops: CDR1 LGHNA, CDR2 YSLEER. The CDR3 loop spans 18 amino acids. V lost 0 bases and J 5 bases, leaving 21 bases between the germline ends. The CDR3 loop is CASSQDFLRTRDLDTQYF. The CDR3 DNA follows: TGCGCCAGCAGCCAAGATTTCTTACGGACAAGAGATTTAGATACGCAGTATTTT.

This clone was found once. The rearrangement joins TRBV7-2 to TRBJ2-5; 11 bases are a match to TRBD2. Per germline, CDR1 SGHTA and CDR2 FQGNSA. This CDR3 contains 16 residues. V was pared by 5 bases and J by 5 bases, with 10 bases of the junction left unmatched. The CDR3 DNA reads as TGTGCCAGCAGCCCTGGTAGCGGGAGGGGGATGGAGACCCAGTACTTC. Protein product: CASSPGSGRGMETQYF.

The gene calls are TRBV5-8 and TRBJ1-2; possible D gene TRBD1, 6 bases. Trimming cost V 0 bases and J 5 bases, with 8 bases left between them. The CDR3 contains 13 residues. In germline, CDR1 is SGHTS, CDR2 YDEGEE. The CDR3 nucleotides read TGTGCCAGCAGCTTGGCAGGGGTTTATGGCTACACCTTC. It yields the protein CASSLAGVYGYTF.

The V gene is TRBV20-1, the J gene TRBJ1-4, with D tentatively TRBD1 (5 bases). The CDR3 covers 16 residues. Germline assignment: CDR1 DFQATT and CDR2 SNEGSKA (reference sequence). V was trimmed by 3 bases and J by 3 bases, leaving 17 bases between them. The CDR3 DNA is TGCAGTGCTAGTGTTTTGGCAGGGTTATCTAATGAAAAACTGTTTTTT. It is translated as CSASVLAGLSNEKLFF.

The genes are TRBV18 and TRBJ2-7; TRBD1 might be the D (7 bases). V was shortened by 5 bases and J by 4 bases, with 12 bases between the two germline ends. The CDR3 loop spans 13 amino acids. In germline, CDR1 is KGHSH, CDR2 LQKENI. CDR3 sequence reads: CASSAGQTYEQYF. CDR3 bases: TGTGCCAGCTCAGCGGGACAGACGTACGAGCAGTACTTC.

The genes are TRBV7-2 and TRBJ2-1; perhaps TRBD1 as D (5 bases). The CDR3 loop spans 14 amino acids. Germline assignment: CDR1 SGHTA and CDR2 FQGNSA. Trimming took 1 base from V and 6 from J, leaving 10 bases between them. Here the CDR3 reads CASSLGVTGNEQFF. The CDR3 coding sequence is TGTGCCAGCAGCTTAGGAGTCACAGGCAATGAGCAGTTCTTC.

This chain connects TRBV18 to TRBJ2-1, with 8 nucleotides matching TRBD2. The CDR3 sequence is 11 residues long. V dropped 11 bases and J dropped 5; count of bases not matched to a gene: 2. Germline values: CDR1 KGHSH, CDR2 LQKENI. CDR3 protein: CAAGGDNEQFF. For the CDR3, the DNA is TGTGCCGCCGGGGGGGACAATGAGCAGTTCTTC.